In its sample, the clone carrying this T cell receptor beta chain was seen a few times. The antigen is not known. Trimming removed 2 bases at V and 6 bases at J, with 11 bases between. CDR1 MNHEY and CDR2 SVGAGI come from the germline V gene. The CDR3 covers 13 residues. The data were obtained in a study of T cells in Graves' hyperthyroidism and ophthalmopathy. Overall study results and limits: Clonotypes that were expanded in thyroid above 0.001 mostly appeared in blood too. Model predictions of ophthalmopathy came a median approximately 6 months before onset.

The investigators amplified TCR beta CDR3 regions from RNA transcripts. The TCR CDR3 first-round RT-PCR relied on the HTBI primer set. TCRdb reanalysed the multiplex PCR reads using MiXCR and keeps one entry per CDR3 protein. The repertoire consists of 450,000 to 650,000 distinct CDR3 sequences, with roughly 18% occurring once and the leading ten covering about 16%. Sequenced input: blood. The chain uses TRBV6-5 and TRBJ2-7; no clear D. This receptor was identified in a woman aged 18-35 years with Graves' ophthalmopathy. This CDR3 reads CASSYAVTREQYF. The CDR3 DNA is TGTGCCAGCAGTTACGCAGTTACACGCGAGCAGTACTTC.